This T cell receptor (beta chain) appears in the sequencing data of a study of T cell repertoires in cytomegalovirus infection. One entry per CDR3 protein results from TCRdb running MiXCR on the reads. The sample contains hundreds of thousands of distinct CDR3 sequences, roughly 46% of which appear only once. Germline lookup yields CDR1 LGHNA and CDR2 YSLEER. Trimming removed 4 bases at V and 2 bases at J, with 15 bases between. The CDR3 consists of 16 residues. This clonotype turned up a few times. The antigen remains undetermined. This sequence joins TRBV4-3 and TRBJ2-1, with a possible D match to TRBD2 (6 bases). This TCR came from a human donor in good health (CMV status not recorded). Some clones in this sample may be carry-over from other donors' samples. The sequences come from cultured PBMCs, collected from culture after CMV antigen stimulation. The DNA of the CDR3 is TGCGCCAGCAGCCCGACCTTAGCGGTTACCTACAATGAGCAGTTCTTC. Encoded protein: CASSPTLAVTYNEQFF.